These T cell receptor beta chains were read from a single sample in a study of T cells in Graves' hyperthyroidism and ophthalmopathy. MiXCR, applied by TCRdb to the multiplex PCR reads, yields one record per CDR3 protein. The sample yields 500,000 to 700,000 distinct CDR3 sequences, over 15% seen once. Material: blood. The receptors originated from a woman under 30 with Graves' hyperthyroidism. CDR3s include the opening cysteine and the closing phenylalanine or tryptophan. A D gene is named only where the DNA matches it firmly. Size tells how often a clone was seen (once, few, many) or the class of an expanded clone, and some rows leave it out.

j_gene,d_gene,v_gene,abundance,CDR3nt,CDR3aa
TRBJ1-1,-,TRBV12-3/TRBV12-4,many,TGTGCCAGCAGTCCCAGGGTGATGGGCACTGAAGCTTTCTTT,CASSPRVMGTEAFF
TRBJ2-7,-,TRBV6-5,many,TGTGCCAGCAGTTACTCGACAGGGAGGTTCTACGAGCAGTACTTC,CASSYSTGRFYEQYF
TRBJ2-3,-,TRBV29-1,many,TGCAGCGCGGAAGAGGGGGGCGTCGGAGATACGCAGTATTTT,CSAEEGGVGDTQYF
TRBJ2-5,TRBD2,TRBV20-1,-,TGCAGTGCCCGGGGGGTACCAGAGACCCAGTACTTC,CSARGVPETQYF
TRBJ2-7,TRBD2,TRBV2,many,TGTGCCAGCAGGGGGGGTGCTAGCGGGAGGGCCAGGGCCTACGAGCAGTACTTC,CASRGGASGRARAYEQYF
TRBJ1-6,TRBD1,TRBV6-1,-,TGTGCCAGCAGCCTACAGGGGGCGGATTCACCCCTCCACTTT,CASSLQGADSPLHF
TRBJ2-3,TRBD2,TRBV4-2,-,TGTGCCAGCAGCCAGGAGCGGGACCGCACAGATACGCAGTATTTT,CASSQERDRTDTQYF
TRBJ2-1,-,TRBV20-1,many,TGCAGTGCTAGAGAGGGGCCTGCGGGATGGGAGCAGTTCTTC,CSAREGPAGWEQFF
TRBJ2-5,TRBD2,TRBV6-1,-,TGTGCCAGCAGACCTAGCGGGATAAAGACCCAGTACTTC,CASRPSGIKTQYF
TRBJ1-1,-,TRBV6-1,few,TGTGCCAGCAGCGCCCGGGGGGGCTTCAACACTGAAGCTTTCTTT,CASSARGGFNTEAFF
TRBJ1-5,-,TRBV20-1,-,TGCAGTGCTAGGATACAGGGCCCCGGCAATCAGCCCCAGCATTTT,CSARIQGPGNQPQHF
TRBJ2-7,TRBD1,TRBV29-1,-,TGCAGCGTTGAATATGGGGACAGTGACCACGAGCAGTACTTC,CSVEYGDSDHEQYF
TRBJ2-7,TRBD2,TRBV6-1,-,TGTGCCAGCAGTGATCCCCGCAGACGGACTAGCTCCTACGAGCAGTACTTC,CASSDPRRRTSSYEQYF
TRBJ2-3,-,TRBV20-1,many,TGCAGTGCTAGAGGCAAGCGGGTCACAGATACGCAGTATTTT,CSARGKRVTDTQYF
TRBJ1-1,-,TRBV7-9,-,TGTGCCAGCAGCGTAAGGATTCAATCCGGCCCACAGAGAGCTTTCTTT,CASSVRIQSGPQRAFF
TRBJ2-5,-,TRBV6-1,-,TGTGCCAGCAGTTCGGGACTCCCTCCCGAGACCCAGTACTTC,CASSSGLPPETQYF
TRBJ2-1,-,TRBV29-1,many,TGCAGCGTTGACTTGGCAGGGGGGTGGAATGAGCAGTTCTTC,CSVDLAGGWNEQFF
TRBJ2-7,TRBD2,TRBV19,-,TGTGCCAGTAGTATACAAGCGGGAGAAAGCGAGCAGTACTTC,CASSIQAGESEQYF
TRBJ2-7,-,TRBV4-2,few,TGTGCCAGCAGCCAAGAAGTAGCGGATTTCTACGAGCAGTACTTC,CASSQEVADFYEQYF
TRBJ2-5,-,TRBV10-1,few,TGCGCCAGCAGTGAGACACAGACCTGGGGTCGGGGGACCCAGTACTTC,CASSETQTWGRGTQYF
TRBJ2-3,TRBD2,TRBV20-1,-,TGCAGGGGGGTTAGCGGGATTGGCACAGATACGCAGTATTTT,CRGVSGIGTDTQYF
TRBJ2-3,TRBD2,TRBV29-1,-,TGCAGCGTTGTTGGGGCTAGCGGGATGGATACGCAGTATTTT,CSVVGASGMDTQYF
TRBJ2-5,-,TRBV19,few,TGTGCCAGTAGTATGGGGCCAAGGCGTAACCAAGAGACCCAGTACTTC,CASSMGPRRNQETQYF
TRBJ1-1,-,TRBV12-3/TRBV12-4,many,TGTGCCAGCAGTCTCAACTGGGGTACTGAAGCTTTCTTT,CASSLNWGTEAFF
TRBJ2-7,-,TRBV5-6,once,TGTGCCAGCAGCTTGTATATGGGGAAACCGAACGAGCAGTACTTC,CASSLYMGKPNEQYF
TRBJ1-1,TRBD1,TRBV20-1,-,TGCAGTGCTAGAGCGGACAGGGGGTATACTGAAGCTTTCTTT,CSARADRGYTEAFF
TRBJ2-7,-,TRBV3-1,many,TGTGCCAGCAGCCAAGGGGGGAAGCGGCAGTACTTC,CASSQGGKRQYF
TRBJ1-5,TRBD1,TRBV28,many,TGTGCCAGCAGGCCGGACAGGGGAAGCAATCAGCCCCAGCATTTT,CASRPDRGSNQPQHF
TRBJ2-5,TRBD2,TRBV20-1,few,TGCAGTGCTAGAGATTTGCGCGGGAGGCCCCAAGAGACCCAGTACTTC,CSARDLRGRPQETQYF
TRBJ2-1,-,TRBV20-1,many,TGCAGTGCTAGAGATCGGGACGGGGGAAGTTTGTATGAGCAGTTCTTC,CSARDRDGGSLYEQFF
TRBJ2-1,-,TRBV2,many,TGTGCCAGCACGCGGGTGTACAATGAGCAGTTCTTC,CASTRVYNEQFF
TRBJ2-5,TRBD1,TRBV11-2,many,TGTGCCACCCACCCCGACAGGGGCCCCCAAGAGACCCAGTACTTC,CATHPDRGPQETQYF
TRBJ2-1,TRBD2,TRBV10-3,-,TGTGCCATCAGTCTCCTAGCGGATTCCTACAATGAGCAGTTCTTC,CAISLLADSYNEQFF
TRBJ2-3,TRBD1,TRBV6-5,-,TGTGCCAGCAGTTACCCTCCGGGACAGGACCTTTTCACAGATACGCAGTATTTT,CASSYPPGQDLFTDTQYF
TRBJ2-1,-,TRBV20-1,few,TGCAGTGCGAGTGCCCCCGAGTGGGATGAGCAGTTCTTC,CSASAPEWDEQFF
TRBJ2-7,-,TRBV2,many,TGTGCCAGCAGCGACCTACTTGGGGCCAACTACGAGCAGTACTTC,CASSDLLGANYEQYF
TRBJ2-7,-,TRBV6-2/TRBV6-3,few,TGTGCCAGCAACAGGCCACCCCACCTCTACGAGCAGTACTTC,CASNRPPHLYEQYF
TRBJ2-3,TRBD2,TRBV7-9,many,TGTGCCAGCAGCTTGCAGACTAGCGGGGGAACAGATACGCAGTATTTT,CASSLQTSGGTDTQYF
TRBJ1-2,-,TRBV24-1,many,TGTGCCACCAGTGATTTGGGGCAGGAGTATGGCTACACCTTC,CATSDLGQEYGYTF
TRBJ1-1,TRBD1,TRBV3-1,many,TGTGCCAGCAGCAGGACAGGGGTATCTGAAGCTTTCTTT,CASSRTGVSEAFF
TRBJ2-3,TRBD2,TRBV6-2/TRBV6-3,many,TGTGCCAGCAGCCGTTGGACTAGCAGAACGAACGCAGATACGCAGTATTTT,CASSRWTSRTNADTQYF
TRBJ2-3,TRBD2,TRBV7-6,few,TGTGCCAGCAGCTCCCCTAGCCGGGGGGGCACAGATACGCAGTATTTT,CASSSPSRGGTDTQYF